These T cell receptor beta chains were read from a single sample in a study of blood T cell repertoires in COVID-19. Profiled with immunoSEQ multiplex PCR; TCRdb holds only in-frame clones, not every one. The profile shows over 25,000 clones, approximately 86% of them singletons. The source material was peripheral blood. The receptors here all came from a man in his sixties or seventies with acute or convalescent COVID-19. CDR3s include the opening cysteine and the closing phenylalanine or tryptophan. Fields, in order: J gene, clone size, V gene, D gene, CDR3 DNA, CDR3 protein. D genes are given only for firm matches. Clone size appears in some rows only: once, few, many, or a class for an expanded clone.

j_gene: TRBJ2-7; abundance: NA; v_gene: TRBV27; d_gene: TRBD1; CDR3nt: TGTGCCAGCAGACCCCCGACAGGGCTTCCGTACGAGCAGTACTTC; CDR3aa: CASRPPTGLPYEQYF
j_gene: TRBJ2-3; abundance: NA; v_gene: TRBV6-5; d_gene: NA; CDR3nt: TGTGCCAGCGAGGCCAGAGTTAGCACAGATACGCAGTATTTT; CDR3aa: CASEARVSTDTQYF
j_gene: TRBJ2-5; abundance: NA; v_gene: TRBV4-3; d_gene: NA; CDR3nt: TGCGCCAGCAGCCCTCGAGTCGAGCAAGAGACCCAGTACTTC; CDR3aa: CASSPRVEQETQYF
j_gene: TRBJ2-7; abundance: NA; v_gene: TRBV15; d_gene: NA; CDR3nt: TGTGCCACCAGTCTTGGACTGAACTACGAGCAGTACTTC; CDR3aa: CATSLGLNYEQYF
j_gene: TRBJ2-3; abundance: NA; v_gene: TRBV5-1; d_gene: NA; CDR3nt: TGCGCCAGCAGCTTGGTTGGCGGGGGCACAGATACGCAGTATTTT; CDR3aa: CASSLVGGGTDTQYF
j_gene: TRBJ2-1; abundance: NA; v_gene: TRBV3-1/TRBV3-2; d_gene: TRBD2; CDR3nt: TGTGCCAGCAGCCCCCGGACCGGGAGGACCTTTAATTTCTTC; CDR3aa: CASSPRTGRTFNFF
j_gene: TRBJ2-7; abundance: NA; v_gene: TRBV5-6; d_gene: TRBD2; CDR3nt: TGTGCCAGCAGCTTCCGGGGAGGGTACGAGAGTGCGGTCCGGCAGTACTTC; CDR3aa: CASSFRGGYESAVRQYF
j_gene: TRBJ2-5; abundance: NA; v_gene: TRBV9; d_gene: TRBD2; CDR3nt: TGTGCCAGCAGCGTAGGAGCGGGAGGCGGAGAGACCCAGTACTTC; CDR3aa: CASSVGAGGGETQYF
j_gene: TRBJ2-7; abundance: NA; v_gene: TRBV6-2/TRBV6-3; d_gene: NA; CDR3nt: TGTGCCAGCAGCCAACCAGGGATAGGGACCTACGAGCAGTACTTC; CDR3aa: CASSQPGIGTYEQYF
j_gene: TRBJ2-3; abundance: NA; v_gene: TRBV5-4; d_gene: TRBD1; CDR3nt: TGTGCCAGCAGCCGGGACAGGGGGACAGATACGCAGTATTTT; CDR3aa: CASSRDRGTDTQYF
j_gene: TRBJ1-1; abundance: NA; v_gene: TRBV13; d_gene: NA; CDR3nt: TGTGCCAGCAGTTGGGCCCGAAACCCTGAAGCTTTCTTT; CDR3aa: CASSWARNPEAFF
j_gene: TRBJ2-1; abundance: NA; v_gene: TRBV7-3; d_gene: NA; CDR3nt: TGTGCCAGCAGCCCCGATCCCGGGACTGGGCGGGCGGAGCAGTTCTTC; CDR3aa: CASSPDPGTGRAEQFF
j_gene: TRBJ2-7; abundance: once; v_gene: TRBV27; d_gene: NA; CDR3nt: TGTGCCAGCAGTCTTACCCCGGGATCCTCCTACGAGCAGTACTTC; CDR3aa: CASSLTPGSSYEQYF
j_gene: TRBJ2-1; abundance: NA; v_gene: TRBV5-1; d_gene: NA; CDR3nt: TGCGCCAGCAGCTTGGGGAGGACTAAACGCAATGAGCAGTTCTTC; CDR3aa: CASSLGRTKRNEQFF
j_gene: TRBJ1-2; abundance: NA; v_gene: TRBV7-9; d_gene: TRBD1; CDR3nt: TGTGCCAGCAGCTCCCAAAACGGACAGGGGCTTGGCTACACCTTC; CDR3aa: CASSSQNGQGLGYTF
j_gene: TRBJ1-2; abundance: NA; v_gene: TRBV19; d_gene: NA; CDR3nt: TGTGCCAGTAGCCCACGTCTCGGAGGATATGGCTACACCTTC; CDR3aa: CASSPRLGGYGYTF
j_gene: TRBJ1-1; abundance: NA; v_gene: TRBV18; d_gene: TRBD1; CDR3nt: TGTGCCAGCTCGCCCGACGGGACAGGGGGTTTTTACACTGAAGCTTTCTTT; CDR3aa: CASSPDGTGGFYTEAFF
j_gene: TRBJ1-1; abundance: NA; v_gene: TRBV18; d_gene: TRBD1; CDR3nt: TGTGCCAGCTCAGCGACAGGGGCCGGAGCGAACACTGAAGCTTTCTTT; CDR3aa: CASSATGAGANTEAFF
j_gene: TRBJ2-7; abundance: NA; v_gene: TRBV9; d_gene: NA; CDR3nt: TGTGCCAGCGGACGGACAGTGACTACCTACGAGCAGTACTTC; CDR3aa: CASGRTVTTYEQYF
j_gene: TRBJ1-4; abundance: NA; v_gene: TRBV10-3; d_gene: NA; CDR3nt: TGTGCCATCAGTGGGGACCCCACAGGGCGAGGACTGTTTTTT; CDR3aa: CAISGDPTGRGLFF
j_gene: TRBJ2-3; abundance: NA; v_gene: TRBV6-4; d_gene: NA; CDR3nt: TGTGCCAGCAGTGTGGGCGCCACAGATACGCAGTATTTT; CDR3aa: CASSVGATDTQYF
j_gene: TRBJ2-7; abundance: NA; v_gene: TRBV9; d_gene: NA; CDR3nt: TGTGCCAGCAGCGTAGGGGCAGGGGACTCCTACGAGCAGTACTTC; CDR3aa: CASSVGAGDSYEQYF
j_gene: TRBJ1-6; abundance: NA; v_gene: TRBV12-3/TRBV12-4; d_gene: NA; CDR3nt: TGTGCCAGCAGCCTCCAGGGAAACTCACCCCTCCACTTT; CDR3aa: CASSLQGNSPLHF
j_gene: TRBJ2-5; abundance: NA; v_gene: TRBV5-1; d_gene: NA; CDR3nt: TGCGCCAGCAGCCCGCCGGAGGGCCGGGAGACCCAGTACTTC; CDR3aa: CASSPPEGRETQYF
j_gene: TRBJ2-5; abundance: few; v_gene: TRBV9; d_gene: TRBD2; CDR3nt: TGCGCCCCCAGCGGCGGGGGGGGGCCCCAAGAGACCCAGTACTTC; CDR3aa: CAPSGGGGPQETQYF
j_gene: TRBJ2-2; abundance: once; v_gene: TRBV7-3; d_gene: TRBD1; CDR3nt: TGTGCCAGCAGCCCGACAGGGCAGAACACCGGGGAGCTGTTTTTT; CDR3aa: CASSPTGQNTGELFF
j_gene: TRBJ1-5; abundance: NA; v_gene: TRBV18; d_gene: NA; CDR3nt: TGTGCCAGCTCACCACCGGATCAGGGAAATCAGCCCCAGCATTTT; CDR3aa: CASSPPDQGNQPQHF
j_gene: TRBJ2-4; abundance: once; v_gene: TRBV19; d_gene: TRBD1; CDR3nt: TGTGCCAGTAGTACACCGGGACAGGGTGGGCACATTCAGTACTTC; CDR3aa: CASSTPGQGGHIQYF
j_gene: TRBJ2-3; abundance: NA; v_gene: TRBV5-4; d_gene: NA; CDR3nt: TGTGCCAGCAGCTTTAGCGTTGCTAGCACAGATACGCAGTATTTT; CDR3aa: CASSFSVASTDTQYF
j_gene: TRBJ2-3; abundance: NA; v_gene: TRBV24-1; d_gene: NA; CDR3nt: TGTGCCACCAGTGATCCACGAGGGCCGGGAGATACGCAGTATTTT; CDR3aa: CATSDPRGPGDTQYF
j_gene: TRBJ1-2; abundance: NA; v_gene: TRBV12-3/TRBV12-4; d_gene: NA; CDR3nt: TGTGCCAGCACCCCCCCCCAGGGGCGCAACACCTTC; CDR3aa: CASTPPQGRNTF
j_gene: TRBJ2-7; abundance: NA; v_gene: TRBV5-1; d_gene: NA; CDR3nt: TGCGCCAGCAGCTCCTCTACAGGGGAGGTGAACGAGCAGTACTTC; CDR3aa: CASSSSTGEVNEQYF
j_gene: TRBJ2-5; abundance: NA; v_gene: TRBV5-1; d_gene: TRBD1; CDR3nt: TGCGCCAGCAGCTGGGGGACAGGGGACCCCACGGAGGCCCAGTACTTC; CDR3aa: CASSWGTGDPTEAQYF
j_gene: TRBJ2-7; abundance: NA; v_gene: TRBV7-2; d_gene: NA; CDR3nt: TGTGCCAGCAGCTTAGAGGGCGGGATCTCCTACGAGCAGTACTTC; CDR3aa: CASSLEGGISYEQYF